This passage covers 23 T cell receptor beta chains from one sample sequenced in a study of cytomegalovirus exposure and HLA in healthy donors. The PCR was carried out with 60 Vbeta primers and 13 Jbeta primers. The protocol was immunoSEQ multiplex PCR, while the TCRdb copy is restricted to in-frame clones and leaves out a portion. Among about 140,000 clones, about four fifths were seen once, and the ten largest hold about 4.5%. The sample taken for sequencing was PBMCs. The origin of the receptors is a man aged 25 to 45 in good health.

This sequence joins TRBV21-1 and TRBJ1-2; the D call in the table, TRBD1, was not verified against the DNA. TRBV21-1 is labeled a pseudogene. The CDR3 spans 13 residues. As DNA, the CDR3 is TGTGCCAGCAGGAAGAAAGGGGTCCCTGGCTACACCTTC. As protein: CASRKKGVPGYTF.

This rearrangement joins TRBV28 to TRBJ1-2; 8 bases are shared with TRBD1. The V segment lost 7 bases and the J segment 6 bases; nucleotides outside the gene matches: 16. The CDR3 is 16 residues long. Germline V gene sequence: CDR1 MDHEN, CDR2 SYDVKM. CDR3 sequence: CASTQSVAGGRNGYTF. The CDR3 nucleotides are TGTGCCAGCACTCAGAGCGTGGCAGGGGGCAGGAATGGCTACACCTTC.

The V gene is TRBV5-6, the J gene TRBJ2-1; 13 positions agree with TRBD2. The CDR3 loop spans 19 amino acids. CDR1 is SGHDT and CDR2 is YYEEEE in the germline V gene. V trimming: 5 bases; J trimming: 7 bases; junction bases outside the gene matches: 18. The CDR3 DNA is TGTGCCAGCAGTAGGGCCGGGACTAGCGGGGCCGCCACGGTGAATGAGCAGTTCTTC. Encoded protein: CASSRAGTSGAATVNEQFF.

This chain joins TRBV11-2 and TRBJ2-3; D is undetermined. Germline V gene lookup returns CDR1 SGHAT and CDR2 FQNNGV. V shed 1 base and J shed 2 bases, with 13 bases lying between them. The CDR3 spans 16 residues. DNA for the CDR3: TGTGCCAGCAGCTTAGGAGCGCAATATTACACAGATACGCAGTATTTT. Translation: CASSLGAQYYTDTQYF.

V and J are TRBV29-1 and TRBJ2-1, with D perhaps TRBD1 (6 bases). The CDR3 sequence is 17 residues long. Germline lookup yields CDR1 SQVTM and CDR2 ANQGSEA. The germline V and J ends were trimmed by 5 bases and 3 bases, with 23 bases remaining between them. CDR3 sequence (DNA): TGCAGCGTTTTCACAGGGCCCCGGACCCAAGTCTACAATGAGCAGTTCTTC. Its translation is CSVFTGPRTQVYNEQFF.

The gene calls are TRBV14 and TRBJ2-1; unclear D gene. The length of the CDR3 is 14 residues. The germline gives CDR1 SGHDN, CDR2 FVKESK. Trimming shortened V by 3 bases and J by 3 bases, and 9 bases separated the two germline ends. CDR3: CASSHERVYNEQFF. The CDR3 DNA sequence: TGTGCCAGCAGCCACGAGCGAGTCTACAATGAGCAGTTCTTC.

The V and J genes are TRBV19 and TRBJ1-5; possibly TRBD1 for D (6 bases). Between the trimmed V and J ends, which lost 1 base and 4 bases, there was a span of 14 bases. Germline CDR1 is LNHDA and CDR2 is SQIVND (reference sequence). The CDR3 is 16 amino acids. The CDR3 sequence: CASSIVGAGENQPQHF. Written as DNA, the CDR3 is TGTGCCAGTAGTATAGTGGGGGCAGGGGAAAATCAGCCCCAGCATTTT. The whole variable domain, filled in from reference TRBV19 and TRBJ1-5, reads DGGITQSPKYLFRKEGQNVTLSCEQNLNHDAMYWYRQDPGQGLRLIYYSQIVNDFQKGDIAEGYSVSREKKESFPLTVTSAQKNPTAFYLCASSIVGAGENQPQHFGDGTRLSIL.

For the CDR3, the DNA is TGTGCCAGCAGTCCGTCGGGGGGCCGCACTGAAGCTTTCTTT. It translates to CASSPSGGRTEAFF. This chain joins TRBV27 and TRBJ1-1; a possible D gene is TRBD1 (6 bases). V was cut by 5 bases and J by 4 bases, with 14 bases left in between. The CDR3 length is 14 residues. Germline V lookup: CDR1 MNHEY, CDR2 SMNVEV (reference sequence).

The chain joins TRBV2 to TRBJ2-1; TRBD2 agrees at 11 bases. The CDR3 is 15 residues long. Germline V gene data show CDR1 as SNHLY and CDR2 as FYNNEI. After removal of 4 bases from V and 3 bases from J, the junction contained 2 bases not matched to a gene. The CDR3 DNA sequence: TGTGCCAGCAGTGGACTAGCGGGAAACTACAATGAGCAGTTCTTC. It codes for CASSGLAGNYNEQFF. Combining the CDR3 with reference TRBV2 and TRBJ2-1 gives the whole variable domain EPEVTQTPSHQVTQMGQEVILRCVPISNHLYFYWYRQILGQKVEFLVSFYNNEISEKSEIFDDQFSVERPDGSNFTLKIRSTKLEDSAMYFCASSGLAGNYNEQFFGPGTRLTVL.

This chain connects TRBV18 to TRBJ2-3; 14 nucleotides agree with TRBD2. The V gene's germline CDR1 is KGHSH and CDR2 LQKENI. The CDR3 has 16 residues. Trimming at V came to 0 bases and at J to 4 bases, leaving 0 bases not matched to a gene. CDR3 region: CASSPPTSGRADTQYF. In nucleotides, the CDR3 is TGTGCCAGCTCACCACCGACTAGCGGGAGGGCAGATACGCAGTATTTT.

In this sample, this clone turned up once. V is TRBV28 and J is TRBJ2-7; no clear D gene. This CDR3 has 15 amino acids. Trimming removed 4 bases from V and 6 bases from J, with 19 bases in between. Germline V CDR1 and CDR2: MDHEN, SYDVKM. As DNA, the CDR3 is TGTGCCAGCAGTTACCCCTTAAGAGGCCTGGCCGAGCAGTACTTC. Protein: CASSYPLRGLAEQYF.

The chain carries TRBV7-3 and TRBJ2-7, with D perhaps TRBD1 (6 bases). This CDR3 is built from 13 residues. Trimming cost V 4 bases and J 5 bases, with 12 bases left between them. Germline CDR1 and CDR2: SGHTA and FQGTGA. The chain's CDR3 is CASSYRDGHEQYF. In DNA form, the CDR3 reads TGTGCCAGCAGCTACAGGGACGGGCACGAGCAGTACTTC.

V is TRBV5-3 and J is TRBJ2-1, with TRBD2 matching over 13 bases. TRBV5-3 is known as an ORF, though its function is uncertain. CDR3 length equals 15 residues. V dropped 4 bases and J dropped 10; count of bases not matched to a gene: 8. Written as DNA, the CDR3 is TGTGCCAGAAGCGCTGGACTAGCGGGAGTTAGGGAGCAGTTCTTC. It translates to CARSAGLAGVREQFF.

The chain has TRBV5-1 and TRBJ1-3; the D is unclear. V lost 0 bases to trimming and J lost 2 bases, with 6 bases between them. The length of the CDR3 is 14 residues. Germline V gives CDR1 SGHRS, CDR2 YFSETQ. This CDR3 reads CASSLEAPGNTIYF. CDR3 DNA sequence: TGCGCCAGCAGCTTGGAAGCTCCTGGAAACACCATATATTTT.

This chain joins TRBV9 and TRBJ2-7, with TRBD1 matching 7 bases. The CDR3 extends over 13 amino acids. CDR1 and CDR2 from the germline V gene are SGDLS and YYNGEE. The J segment lost 6 bases and the V segment lost 3 bases, leaving 6 bases of the junction unmatched. The CDR3 is CASSAGQASEQYF. Written as DNA, the CDR3 is TGTGCCAGCAGCGCCGGACAGGCCTCCGAGCAGTACTTC.

The genes are TRBV6-5 and TRBJ1-5, with TRBD1 identical over 7 bases. Germline V lookup: CDR1 MNHEY, CDR2 SVGAGI. This CDR3 contains 15 residues. J gave up 3 bases and V 6 bases, and 8 bases lay outside the gene matches. The CDR3 loop is CASRSEGADNQPQHF. Written as DNA, the CDR3 is TGTGCCAGCAGGTCAGAGGGGGCGGACAATCAGCCCCAGCATTTT.

The chain combines TRBV9 with TRBJ2-3; TRBD2 matches 7 bases. Trimming took 3 bases from V and 0 from J; bases not matched to a gene: 1. The CDR3 has 14 residues. CDR1 is SGDLS, CDR2 YYNGEE, per germline. CDR3 region: CASSGGGSTDTQYF. The CDR3 coding sequence is TGTGCCAGCAGCGGGGGGGGTAGCACAGATACGCAGTATTTT.

This chain joins TRBV28 and TRBJ1-2; weak D call: TRBD1 (6 bases). V lost 3 bases and J lost 5, with 10 bases in between. There are 13 residues in the CDR3. CDR1 and CDR2 from the germline V gene are MDHEN and SYDVKM. The CDR3 sequence is CASSFGRGYGYTF. The CDR3 DNA follows: TGTGCCAGCAGTTTCGGCAGGGGTTATGGCTACACCTTC.

The gene calls are TRBV25-1 and TRBJ2-1, with 13 bases that match TRBD2. The CDR3 runs 15 residues. Unmatched junction bases numbered 8, after V lost 3 bases and J lost 12 bases. Germline values: CDR1 MGHDK, CDR2 SYGVNS. In DNA, the CDR3 is TGTGCCAGCAGTGATCTTACTAGCGGGAGGGCCCGGCAGTTCTTC. Translation gives CASSDLTSGRARQFF.

This clone was counted between two and nine times. This chain links TRBV10-1 with TRBJ1-5, with 12 bases fitting TRBD1. V was pared by 6 bases and J by 2 bases, with 14 bases of the junction left unmatched. CDR3 length: 19 amino acids. CDR1 and CDR2 (germline): WNHNN, SYGVQD (reference sequence). CDR3 protein: CASRRRQGTGGARNQPQHF. CDR3 bases: TGCGCCAGCAGGAGGCGCCAAGGGACAGGGGGCGCCCGCAATCAGCCCCAGCATTTT.

The CDR3 spells CASSVGGRNTEAFF. As DNA, the CDR3 is TGTGCCAGCAGCGTTGGGGGGAGGAACACTGAAGCTTTCTTT. The V call is TRBV9, the J call TRBJ1-1; D is possibly TRBD1 (5 bases). Looked up from germline, CDR1 is SGDLS and CDR2 is YYNGEE. V dropped 2 bases and J dropped 1 base, with 9 bases sitting between them. The CDR3 has 14 amino acids.

V and J are TRBV5-1 and TRBJ2-1; a weak D match, TRBD2 (6 bases). Germline lookup yields CDR1 SGHRS and CDR2 YFSETQ. CDR3 length: 13 residues. Trimming left V 2 bases short and J 10 bases short, with 13 bases between. CDR3 amino acids: CASSFEEGREQFF. CDR3 DNA sequence: TGCGCCAGCAGCTTCGAGGAGGGCCGCGAGCAGTTCTTC.

The chain joins TRBV15 to TRBJ2-1; no firm D call. V lost 0 bases and J 9 bases, leaving 21 bases between the germline ends. The CDR3 is 17 amino acids. Germline CDR1 and CDR2: LNHNV and YYDKDF (reference sequence). In nucleotides, the CDR3 is TGTGCCACCAGCAGAGATATTTCATCGCCCCGGGTTTTTGAGCAGTTCTTC. This sequence encodes CATSRDISSPRVFEQFF.